This TCR beta chain was obtained from a study of Tregs in tolerant kidney transplant recipients. Using immunoSEQ multiplex PCR, the repertoire was profiled, and TCRdb retains in-frame clones only, with some absent. Of about 64,000 clones listed, under 98% were seen once; the top ten hold 0.34%. Of note for this clone: Antigen specificity is unknown.

Germline V gene lookup returns CDR1 MNHEY and CDR2 SVGAGI. The V end lost 5 bases, the J end lost 3 bases, and 7 bases lay between the germline ends. This CDR3 has 12 amino acids. General observations from the study: The most relevant donor-specific Treg TCRbeta repertoire apparently came from expansion with activated donor B cells.

The sample was Tregs from blood, taken before the transplant. The chain is built from TRBV6-5 and TRBJ1-2; D may be TRBD1 (5 bases). This receptor was identified in a human donor who received a combined kidney and bone marrow transplant. CDR3 amino acids: CASSKTDYGYTF. CDR3 DNA: TGTGCCAGCAGTAAGACAGACTATGGCTACACCTTC.